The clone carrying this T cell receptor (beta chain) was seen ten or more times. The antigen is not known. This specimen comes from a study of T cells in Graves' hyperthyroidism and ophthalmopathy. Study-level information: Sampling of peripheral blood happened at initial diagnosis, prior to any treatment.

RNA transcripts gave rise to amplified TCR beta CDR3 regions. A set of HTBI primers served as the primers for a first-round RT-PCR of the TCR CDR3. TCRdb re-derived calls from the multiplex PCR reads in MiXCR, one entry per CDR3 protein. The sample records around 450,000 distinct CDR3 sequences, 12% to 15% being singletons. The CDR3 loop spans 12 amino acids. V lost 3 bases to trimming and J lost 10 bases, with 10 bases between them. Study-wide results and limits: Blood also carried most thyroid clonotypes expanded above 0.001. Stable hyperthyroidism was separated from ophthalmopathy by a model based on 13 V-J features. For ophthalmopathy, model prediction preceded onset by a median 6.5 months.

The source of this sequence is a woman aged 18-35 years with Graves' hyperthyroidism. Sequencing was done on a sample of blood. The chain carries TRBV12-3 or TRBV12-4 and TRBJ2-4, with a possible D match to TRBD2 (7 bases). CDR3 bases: TGTGCCAGCAGTTTGGGGGGGCTTATTCAGTACTTC. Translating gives CASSLGGLIQYF.